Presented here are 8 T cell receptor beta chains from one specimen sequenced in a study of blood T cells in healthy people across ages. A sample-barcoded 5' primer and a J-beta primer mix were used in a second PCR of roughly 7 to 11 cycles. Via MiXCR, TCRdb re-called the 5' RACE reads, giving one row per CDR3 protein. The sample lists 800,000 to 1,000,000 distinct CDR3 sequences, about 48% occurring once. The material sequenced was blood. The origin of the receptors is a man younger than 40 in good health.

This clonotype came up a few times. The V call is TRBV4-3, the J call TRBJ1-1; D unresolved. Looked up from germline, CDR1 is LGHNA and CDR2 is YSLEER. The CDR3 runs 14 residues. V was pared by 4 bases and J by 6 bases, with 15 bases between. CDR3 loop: CASSPKGGYPEAFF. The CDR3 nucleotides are TGCGCCAGCAGCCCCAAGGGAGGGTACCCTGAAGCTTTCTTT.

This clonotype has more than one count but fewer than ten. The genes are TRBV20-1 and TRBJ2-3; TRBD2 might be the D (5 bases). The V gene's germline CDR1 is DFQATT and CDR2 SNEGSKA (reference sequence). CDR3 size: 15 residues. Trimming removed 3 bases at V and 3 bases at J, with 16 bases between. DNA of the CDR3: TGCAGTGCTAGGGTCGCGGTCGGAGGTACAGATACGCAGTATTTT. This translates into CSARVAVGGTDTQYF.

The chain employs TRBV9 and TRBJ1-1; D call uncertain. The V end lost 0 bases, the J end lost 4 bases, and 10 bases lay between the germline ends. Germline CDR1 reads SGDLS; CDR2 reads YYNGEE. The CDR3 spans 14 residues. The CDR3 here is CASSVGPIGTEAFF. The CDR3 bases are TGTGCCAGCAGCGTAGGACCGATAGGCACTGAAGCTTTCTTT. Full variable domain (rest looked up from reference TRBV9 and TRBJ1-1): DSGVTQTPKHLITATGQRVTLRCSPRSGDLSVYWYQQSLDQGLQFLIQYYNGEERAKGNILERFSAQQFPDLHSELNLSSLELGDSALYFCASSVGPIGTEAFFGQGTRLTVV.

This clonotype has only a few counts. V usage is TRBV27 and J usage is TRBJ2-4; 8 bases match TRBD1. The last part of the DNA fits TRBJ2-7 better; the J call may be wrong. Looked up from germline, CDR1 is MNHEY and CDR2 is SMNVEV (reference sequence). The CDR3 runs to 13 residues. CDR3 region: CASRRTGMYEQYF. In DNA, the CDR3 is TGTGCCAGCAGACGGACAGGGATGTACGAGCAGTACTTC.

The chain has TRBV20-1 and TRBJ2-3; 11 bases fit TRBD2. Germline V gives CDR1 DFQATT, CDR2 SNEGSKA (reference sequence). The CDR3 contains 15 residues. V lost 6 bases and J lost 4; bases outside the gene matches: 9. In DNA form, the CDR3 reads TGCAGTGCCCGCGCTAGCGGGGGGTGGGCAGATACGCAGTATTTT. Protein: CSARASGGWADTQYF.

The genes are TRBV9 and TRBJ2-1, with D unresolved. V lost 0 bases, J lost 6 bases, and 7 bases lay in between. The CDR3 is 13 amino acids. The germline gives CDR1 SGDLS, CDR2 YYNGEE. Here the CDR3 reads CASSVAVANEQFF. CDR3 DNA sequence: TGTGCCAGCAGCGTAGCCGTTGCCAATGAGCAGTTCTTC.

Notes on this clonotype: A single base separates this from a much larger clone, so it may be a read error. The CDR3 DNA follows: TGCGCCAGCAGCCATGAATTCAACTCCTACGAGCAGTACTTC. Translating gives CASSHEFNSYEQYF. The chain recombines TRBV5-1 with TRBJ2-7; D is unresolved. The V end lost 4 bases, the J end lost 0 bases, and 11 bases lay between the germline ends. Per the germline V gene, CDR1 is SGHRS and CDR2 is YFSETQ. The CDR3 length is 14 residues.

The CDR3 nucleotides read TGCGCCAGCAGCAGTTCTGCAACTAATGAAAAACTGTTTTTT. It translates to CASSSSATNEKLFF. The chain uses TRBV4-3 and TRBJ1-4; D gene ambiguous. The CDR3 loop spans 14 amino acids. Trimming cost V 5 bases and J 0 bases, with 7 bases left between them. Germline-derived CDR1 and CDR2 are LGHNA and YSLEER.